The 2 T cell receptor beta chains reported below all come from one sample, sequenced in a study of T and B cells in COVID-19 patients. Multiplex PCR with BIOMED2 TRB-A/B primer pools amplified TRB rearrangements. TCRdb reanalysed the multiplex PCR reads using MiXCR and keeps one entry per CDR3 protein. The data contain about 8,400 distinct CDR3 sequences, more than 20% of them singletons. From blood, about 250-500 ng of genomic DNA served as TRB template. Sequenced: blood. These receptors were taken from a human donor who had recovered from COVID-19.

In its sample, this clonotype is medium-sized (0.01 to 0.1%). The chain employs TRBV6-5 and TRBJ1-5, with D hard to call. The V gene's germline CDR1 is MNHEY and CDR2 SVGAGI. V was trimmed by 2 bases and J by 0 bases, leaving 2 bases between them. The CDR3 is 13 amino acids. The CDR3 loop reads CASSYNSNQPQHF. The CDR3 DNA reads TGTGCCAGCAGTTACAATAGCAATCAGCCCCAGCATTTT.

This clonotype was detected only once. V gene TRBV19 combines with J gene TRBJ2-3; 7 bases are shared with TRBD1. This CDR3 comprises 14 residues. Trimming cost V 4 bases and J 4 bases; bases outside gene matches: 5. Germline V gives CDR1 LNHDA, CDR2 SQIVND (reference sequence). This chain's CDR3 is CASSRRQGADTQYF. In DNA form, the CDR3 reads TGTGCCAGTAGTAGAAGACAGGGAGCAGATACGCAGTATTTT. The full variable domain, with the rest looked up from reference TRBV19 and TRBJ2-3, is DGGITQSPKYLFRKEGQNVTLSCEQNLNHDAMYWYRQDPGQGLRLIYYSQIVNDFQKGDIAEGYSVSREKKESFPLTVTSAQKNPTAFYLCASSRRQGADTQYFGPGTRLTVL.